The next 6 T cell receptor beta chains were all read from a single sample in a study of T-cell reconstitution after alpha-beta-depleted transplantation in children. A TCRbeta library incorporating unique molecular identifiers was prepared. TCRdb ran MiXCR on the PCR reads and lists one entry per CDR3 protein. Among about 640,000 distinct CDR3 sequences listed, around a sixth were seen once. Source: PBMCs from the stem cell graft donor, taken from the stem cell graft. These receptors originate from a human donor who donated a stem cell graft to a child with acute myeloid leukemia.

The chain employs TRBV15 and TRBJ2-5; 7 bases agree with TRBD2. Losses at the gene ends were 2 bases for V and 3 bases for J; bases not matched to a gene: 6. The CDR3 has 15 residues. The germline V gene has CDR1 LNHNV and CDR2 YYDKDF (reference sequence). The CDR3 region is CATSRRGGGEETQYF. The CDR3, as DNA: TGTGCCACCAGCAGACGCGGGGGTGGGGAAGAGACCCAGTACTTC.

In this sample, this clonotype turned up many times. The chain has TRBV5-4 and TRBJ2-6; no clear D. This CDR3 spans 16 amino acids. Germline lookup yields CDR1 SGHNT and CDR2 YYREEE (reference sequence). V lost 4 bases and J 0 bases, leaving 11 bases between the germline ends. CDR3 coding DNA: TGTGCCAGCAGCCCGACTTTCAACTCTGGGGCCAACGTCCTGACTTTC. Translating gives CASSPTFNSGANVLTF.

The chain is built from TRBV7-2 and TRBJ1-1; 7 bases agree with TRBD1. V was clipped by 8 bases and J by 4 bases; unmatched bases: 19. Germline CDR1 reads SGHTA; CDR2 reads FQGNSA. This CDR3 is 17 amino acids long. CDR3: CASSSPGTELSSTEAFF. CDR3 DNA: TGTGCCAGCTCATCTCCCGGGACAGAACTTTCTAGCACTGAAGCTTTCTTT.

This clonotype was seen many times. V gene TRBV20-1 combines with J gene TRBJ2-5; 11 positions match TRBD2. This CDR3 is built from 13 residues. J was trimmed by 1 base and V by 7 bases; bases with no gene match: 2. Germline assignment: CDR1 DFQATT and CDR2 SNEGSKA (reference sequence). CDR3 coding DNA: TGCAGTGTAGCGGGGGGGATCCAAGAGACCCAGTACTTC. Residues: CSVAGGIQETQYF.

The rearrangement uses TRBV24-1 and TRBJ2-5; TRBD2 might be the D (7 bases). The CDR3 is 15 residues long. Germline loops: CDR1 KGHDR, CDR2 SFDVKD. V lost 3 bases, J lost 5 bases, and 15 bases lay in between. Here the CDR3 DNA reads TGTGCCACCAGTGATACCAGGGGAGGGCGGGAGACCCAGTACTTC. Translating it yields CATSDTRGGRETQYF.

V usage is TRBV12-3 or TRBV12-4 and J usage is TRBJ1-6, with D unresolved. V lost 4 bases to trimming and J lost 7 bases, with 17 bases between them. The CDR3 extends over 16 amino acids. CDR3 protein: CASSSADTFANSPLHF. CDR3 DNA sequence: TGTGCCAGCAGTTCCGCCGACACCTTTGCAAATTCACCCCTCCACTTT.